The clone carrying this TCR beta chain was counted at least ten times. Its cognate antigen is unknown. RNA was extracted from bulk tissue without any cell sorting. The sample is drawn from a study of tumor and adjacent non-tumor tissue in lung cancer. Study context: The patients, approximately nine men and four to six women, were about 30 to 76 with stage I to III disease. Study-wide results and caveats: Tumor repertoires had a smaller top 100 clone share than normal lung. Tumor tissue had significantly higher TCR diversity than normal lung.

The library came from three nested PCR rounds adapted from ARM-PCR protocols. TCRdb recomputed calls from the multiplex PCR reads with MiXCR, one row per CDR3 protein. The sample lists tens of thousands of distinct CDR3 sequences, about 66% occurring once. The ends were cut back, 2 bases at V and 7 bases at J, with 12 bases in the middle. CDR3 length: 13 residues. Germline V CDR1 and CDR2: DFQATT, SNEGSKA (reference sequence). The material sequenced was lung tumor tissue. The TCR originated in a man between 60 and 75 years old with non-small cell lung cancer. The chain carries TRBV20-1 and TRBJ1-5, with D uncertain. In DNA form, the CDR3 reads TGCAGTGCTAGATCCGCCAATACCCAGCCCCAGCATTTT. Translation: CSARSANTQPQHF.